This TCR beta chain was documented in a study of blood T cell repertoires in COVID-19. Study as a whole: COVID-19 samples from acute and convalescent phases originated in the United States, Italy and Spain.

The method was immunoSEQ multiplex PCR; TCRdb's version includes in-frame clones alone and lacks a portion of them. The table has roughly 200,000 clones, around 83% seen once. Sequences were obtained from peripheral blood. The origin of this receptor is a man aged 40-55 years with active or convalescent COVID-19.

The CDR3: CASSWGEFTEAFF. The CDR3 DNA follows: TGTGCCAGCAGTTGGGGGGAGTTCACTGAAGCTTTCTTT. The gene calls are TRBV28 and TRBJ1-1; possible D gene TRBD1, 5 bases. V lost 4 bases to trimming and J lost 4 bases, with 10 bases between them. The germline gives CDR1 MDHEN, CDR2 SYDVKM. This CDR3 comprises 13 residues.